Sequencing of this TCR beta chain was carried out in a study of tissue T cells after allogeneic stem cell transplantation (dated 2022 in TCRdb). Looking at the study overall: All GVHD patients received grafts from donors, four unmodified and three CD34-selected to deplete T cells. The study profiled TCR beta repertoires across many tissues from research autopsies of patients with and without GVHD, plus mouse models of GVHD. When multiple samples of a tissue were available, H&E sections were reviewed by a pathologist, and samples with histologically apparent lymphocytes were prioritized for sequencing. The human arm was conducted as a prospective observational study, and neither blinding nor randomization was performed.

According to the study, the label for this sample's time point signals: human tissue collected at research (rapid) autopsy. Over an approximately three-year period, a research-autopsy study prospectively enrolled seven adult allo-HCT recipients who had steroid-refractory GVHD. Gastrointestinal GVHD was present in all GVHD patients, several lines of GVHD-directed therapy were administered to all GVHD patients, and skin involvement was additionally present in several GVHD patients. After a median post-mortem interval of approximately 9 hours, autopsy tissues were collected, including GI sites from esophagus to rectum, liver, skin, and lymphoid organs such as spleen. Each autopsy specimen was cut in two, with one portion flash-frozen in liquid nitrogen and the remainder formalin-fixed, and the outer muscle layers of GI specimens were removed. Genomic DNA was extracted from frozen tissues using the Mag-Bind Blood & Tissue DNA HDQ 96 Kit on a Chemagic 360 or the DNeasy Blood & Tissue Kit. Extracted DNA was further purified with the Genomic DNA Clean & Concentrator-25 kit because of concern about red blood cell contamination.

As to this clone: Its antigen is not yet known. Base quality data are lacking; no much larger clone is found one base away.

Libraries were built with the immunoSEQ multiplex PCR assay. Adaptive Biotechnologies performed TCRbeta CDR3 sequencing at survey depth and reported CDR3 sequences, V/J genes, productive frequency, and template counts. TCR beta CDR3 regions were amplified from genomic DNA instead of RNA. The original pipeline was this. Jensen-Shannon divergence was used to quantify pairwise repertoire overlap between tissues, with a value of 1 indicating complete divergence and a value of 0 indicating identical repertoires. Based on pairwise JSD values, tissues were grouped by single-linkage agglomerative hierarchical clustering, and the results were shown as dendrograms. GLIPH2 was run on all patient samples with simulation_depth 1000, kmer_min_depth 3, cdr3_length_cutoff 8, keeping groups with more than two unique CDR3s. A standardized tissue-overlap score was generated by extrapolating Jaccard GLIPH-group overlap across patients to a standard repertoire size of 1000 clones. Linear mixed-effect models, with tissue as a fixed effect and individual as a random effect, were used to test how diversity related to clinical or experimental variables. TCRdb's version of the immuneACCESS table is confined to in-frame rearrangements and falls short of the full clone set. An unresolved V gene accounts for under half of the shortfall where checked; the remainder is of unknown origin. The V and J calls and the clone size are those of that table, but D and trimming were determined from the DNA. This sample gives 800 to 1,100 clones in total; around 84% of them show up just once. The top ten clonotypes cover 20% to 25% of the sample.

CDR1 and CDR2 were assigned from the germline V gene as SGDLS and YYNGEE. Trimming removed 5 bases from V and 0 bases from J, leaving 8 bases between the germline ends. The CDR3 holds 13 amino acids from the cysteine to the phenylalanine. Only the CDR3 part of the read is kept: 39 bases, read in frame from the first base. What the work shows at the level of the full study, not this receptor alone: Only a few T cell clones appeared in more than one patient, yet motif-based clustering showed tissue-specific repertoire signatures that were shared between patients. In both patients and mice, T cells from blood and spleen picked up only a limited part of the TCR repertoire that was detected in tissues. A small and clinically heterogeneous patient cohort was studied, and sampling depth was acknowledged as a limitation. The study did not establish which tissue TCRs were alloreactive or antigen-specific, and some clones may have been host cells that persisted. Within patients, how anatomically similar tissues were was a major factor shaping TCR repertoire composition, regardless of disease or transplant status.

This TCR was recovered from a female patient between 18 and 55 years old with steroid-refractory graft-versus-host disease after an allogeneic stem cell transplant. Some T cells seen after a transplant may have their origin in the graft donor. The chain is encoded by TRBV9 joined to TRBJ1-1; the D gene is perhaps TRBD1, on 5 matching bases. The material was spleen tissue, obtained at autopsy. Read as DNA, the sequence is TGTGCCAGCAGGGGGACGGTGAACACTGAAGCTTTCTTT. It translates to CASRGTVNTEAFF.